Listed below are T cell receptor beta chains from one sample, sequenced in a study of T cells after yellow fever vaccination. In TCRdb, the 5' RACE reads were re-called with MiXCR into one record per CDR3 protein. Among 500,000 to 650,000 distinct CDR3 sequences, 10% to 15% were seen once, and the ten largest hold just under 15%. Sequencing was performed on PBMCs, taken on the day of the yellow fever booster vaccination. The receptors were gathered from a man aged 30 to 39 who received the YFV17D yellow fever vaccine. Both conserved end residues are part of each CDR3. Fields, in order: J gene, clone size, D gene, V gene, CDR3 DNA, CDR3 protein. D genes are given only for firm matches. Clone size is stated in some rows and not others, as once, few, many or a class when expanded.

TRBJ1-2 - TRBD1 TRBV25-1 TGTGCCAGCAGTGCTGGACGGACAGGGGATTTCAATGGCTACACCTTC CASSAGRTGDFNGYTF
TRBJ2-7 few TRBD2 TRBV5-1 TGCGCCAGCCGAACTAGCGTAACCTACGAGCAGTACTTC CASRTSVTYEQYF
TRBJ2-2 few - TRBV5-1 TGCGCCAGCAGCCAGGACAGCCAATATTACAGCGGGGAGCTGTTTTTT CASSQDSQYYSGELFF
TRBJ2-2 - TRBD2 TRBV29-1 TGCAGCGTTGAGGGGGGGAGGGAAGTCACCGGGGAGCTGTTTTTT CSVEGGREVTGELFF
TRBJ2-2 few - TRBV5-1 TGCGCCAGCAGCCTCGCTCCGGACAGTTCGAACACCGGGGAGCTGTTTTTT CASSLAPDSSNTGELFF
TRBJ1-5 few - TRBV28 TGTGCCAGCAGTTTACCCAAAAAGGACGGCAGAAAAAATCAGCCCCAGCATTTT CASSLPKKDGRKNQPQHF
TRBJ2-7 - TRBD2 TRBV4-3 TGCGCCAGCAGCCCTAAGGGCAACGTGGGGGGGGTAGGTGAAGAGCAGTACTTC CASSPKGNVGGVGEEQYF
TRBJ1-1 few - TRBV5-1 TGCGCCAGCAGCTTCCAGAGTCTGAACACTGAAGCTTTCTTT CASSFQSLNTEAFF
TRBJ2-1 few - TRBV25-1 TGTGCCAGCAGTAGGGGGGCCTCGGACAATGAGCAGTTCTTC CASSRGASDNEQFF
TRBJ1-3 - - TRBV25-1 TGTGCCAGCAGCCAAGGGGGGTCGAGGGGAAACACCATATATTTT CASSQGGSRGNTIYF
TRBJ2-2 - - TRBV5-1 TGCGCCAGCCTTGGGGGCGCGGACACCGGGGAGCTGTTTTTT CASLGGADTGELFF
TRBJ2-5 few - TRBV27 TGTGCCAGCAGTTTCTCGGCAGGGGTTGAGACCCAGTACTTC CASSFSAGVETQYF